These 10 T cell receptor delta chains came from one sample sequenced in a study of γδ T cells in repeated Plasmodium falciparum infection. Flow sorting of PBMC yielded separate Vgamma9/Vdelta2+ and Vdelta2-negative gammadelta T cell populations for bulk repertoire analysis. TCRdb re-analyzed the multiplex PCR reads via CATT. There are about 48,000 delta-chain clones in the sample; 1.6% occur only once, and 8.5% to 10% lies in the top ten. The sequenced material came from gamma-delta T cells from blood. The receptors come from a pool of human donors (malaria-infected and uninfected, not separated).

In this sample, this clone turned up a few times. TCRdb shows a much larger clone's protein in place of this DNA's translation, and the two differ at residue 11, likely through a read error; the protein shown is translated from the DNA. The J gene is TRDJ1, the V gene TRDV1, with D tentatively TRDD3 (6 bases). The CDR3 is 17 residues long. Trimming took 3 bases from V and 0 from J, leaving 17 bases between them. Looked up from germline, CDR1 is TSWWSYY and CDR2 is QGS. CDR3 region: CALGDLFLGGDTDKLIF. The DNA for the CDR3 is TGTGCTCTTGGGGACCTATTCCTTGGGGGGGACACCGATAAACTCATCTTT.

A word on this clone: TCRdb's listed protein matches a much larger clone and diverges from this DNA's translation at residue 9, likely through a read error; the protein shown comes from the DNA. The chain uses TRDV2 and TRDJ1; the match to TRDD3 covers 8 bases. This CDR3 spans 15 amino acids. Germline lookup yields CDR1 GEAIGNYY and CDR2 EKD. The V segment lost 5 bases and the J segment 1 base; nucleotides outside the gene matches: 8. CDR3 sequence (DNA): TGTGCCTGTGTAGGTCTGGGGGACACCACCGATAAACTCATCTTT. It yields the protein CACVGLGDTTDKLIF.

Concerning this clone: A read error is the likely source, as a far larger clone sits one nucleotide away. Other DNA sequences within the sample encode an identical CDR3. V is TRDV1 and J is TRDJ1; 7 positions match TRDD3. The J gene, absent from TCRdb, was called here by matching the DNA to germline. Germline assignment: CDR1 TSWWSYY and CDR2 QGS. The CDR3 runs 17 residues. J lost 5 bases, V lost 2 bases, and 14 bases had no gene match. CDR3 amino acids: CALGETRGMDRTDKLIF. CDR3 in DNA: TGTGCTCTTGGGGAAACAAGGGGGATGGACCGCACTGATAAACTCATCTTT.

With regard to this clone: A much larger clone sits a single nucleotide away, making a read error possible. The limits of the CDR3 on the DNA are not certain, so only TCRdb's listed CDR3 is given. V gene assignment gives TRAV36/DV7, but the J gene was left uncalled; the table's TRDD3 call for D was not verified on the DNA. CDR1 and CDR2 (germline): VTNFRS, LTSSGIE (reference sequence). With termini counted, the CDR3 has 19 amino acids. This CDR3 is CAVEVGTAWGSGNTDKLIF.

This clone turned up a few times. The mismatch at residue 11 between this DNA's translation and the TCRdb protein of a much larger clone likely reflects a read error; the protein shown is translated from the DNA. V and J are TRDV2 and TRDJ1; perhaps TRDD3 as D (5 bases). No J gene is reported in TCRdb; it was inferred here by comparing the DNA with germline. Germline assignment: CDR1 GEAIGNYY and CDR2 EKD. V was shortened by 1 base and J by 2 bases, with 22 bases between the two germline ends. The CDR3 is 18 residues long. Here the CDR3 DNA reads TGTGCCTGTGACACGGTAGGAGGTACCTGGGAGAAAACCGATAAACTCATCTTT. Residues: CACDTVGGTWEKTDKLIF.

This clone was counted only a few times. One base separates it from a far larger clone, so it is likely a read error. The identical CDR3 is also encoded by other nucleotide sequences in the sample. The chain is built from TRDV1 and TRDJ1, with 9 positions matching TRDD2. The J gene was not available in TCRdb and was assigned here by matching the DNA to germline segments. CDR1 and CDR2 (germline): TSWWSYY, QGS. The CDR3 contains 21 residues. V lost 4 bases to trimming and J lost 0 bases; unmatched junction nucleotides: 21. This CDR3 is CALGGGLPTFPGDSYTDKLIF. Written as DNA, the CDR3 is TGTGCTCTTGGGGGAGGCCTTCCTACCTTTCCTGGGGATTCGTACACCGATAAACTCATCTTT.

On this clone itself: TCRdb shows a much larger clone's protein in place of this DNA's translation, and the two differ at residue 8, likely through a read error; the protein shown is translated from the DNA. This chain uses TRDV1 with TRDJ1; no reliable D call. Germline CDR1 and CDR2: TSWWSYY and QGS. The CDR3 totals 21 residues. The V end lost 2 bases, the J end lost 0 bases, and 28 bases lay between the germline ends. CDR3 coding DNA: TGTGCTCTTGGGGAAGGCCTCGCCCCATCGAGTATCCCGCTGTACACCGATAAACTCATCTTT. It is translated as CALGEGLAPSSIPLYTDKLIF.

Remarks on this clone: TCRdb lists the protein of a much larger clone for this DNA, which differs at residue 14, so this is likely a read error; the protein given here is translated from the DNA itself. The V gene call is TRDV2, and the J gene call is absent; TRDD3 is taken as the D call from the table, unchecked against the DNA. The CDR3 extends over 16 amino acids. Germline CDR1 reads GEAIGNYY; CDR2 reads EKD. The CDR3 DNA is TGTGCCTGTGACTCGATTCTACTGGGGGATGGGGAGGTATTCATCTTT. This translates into CACDSILLGDGEVFIF.

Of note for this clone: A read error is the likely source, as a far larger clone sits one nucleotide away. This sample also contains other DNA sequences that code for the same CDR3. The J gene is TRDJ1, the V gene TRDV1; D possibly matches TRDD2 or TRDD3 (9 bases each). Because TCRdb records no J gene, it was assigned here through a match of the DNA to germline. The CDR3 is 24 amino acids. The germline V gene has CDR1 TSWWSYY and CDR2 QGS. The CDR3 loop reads CALGDALPSYQVLGDFGYTDKLIF. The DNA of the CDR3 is TGTGCTCTTGGGGATGCGCTTCCTTCCTACCAGGTACTGGGGGACTTCGGGTACACCGACAAACTCATCTTT.

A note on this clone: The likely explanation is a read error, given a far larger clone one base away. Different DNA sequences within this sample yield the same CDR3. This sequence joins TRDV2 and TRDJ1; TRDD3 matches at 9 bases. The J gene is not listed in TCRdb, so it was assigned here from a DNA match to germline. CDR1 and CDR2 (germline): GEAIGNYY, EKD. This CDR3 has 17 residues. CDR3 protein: CACDTPYWGKYTDKLIF. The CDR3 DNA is TGCGCCTGTGACACGCCGTACTGGGGGAAGTACACCGATAAACTCATCTTT.